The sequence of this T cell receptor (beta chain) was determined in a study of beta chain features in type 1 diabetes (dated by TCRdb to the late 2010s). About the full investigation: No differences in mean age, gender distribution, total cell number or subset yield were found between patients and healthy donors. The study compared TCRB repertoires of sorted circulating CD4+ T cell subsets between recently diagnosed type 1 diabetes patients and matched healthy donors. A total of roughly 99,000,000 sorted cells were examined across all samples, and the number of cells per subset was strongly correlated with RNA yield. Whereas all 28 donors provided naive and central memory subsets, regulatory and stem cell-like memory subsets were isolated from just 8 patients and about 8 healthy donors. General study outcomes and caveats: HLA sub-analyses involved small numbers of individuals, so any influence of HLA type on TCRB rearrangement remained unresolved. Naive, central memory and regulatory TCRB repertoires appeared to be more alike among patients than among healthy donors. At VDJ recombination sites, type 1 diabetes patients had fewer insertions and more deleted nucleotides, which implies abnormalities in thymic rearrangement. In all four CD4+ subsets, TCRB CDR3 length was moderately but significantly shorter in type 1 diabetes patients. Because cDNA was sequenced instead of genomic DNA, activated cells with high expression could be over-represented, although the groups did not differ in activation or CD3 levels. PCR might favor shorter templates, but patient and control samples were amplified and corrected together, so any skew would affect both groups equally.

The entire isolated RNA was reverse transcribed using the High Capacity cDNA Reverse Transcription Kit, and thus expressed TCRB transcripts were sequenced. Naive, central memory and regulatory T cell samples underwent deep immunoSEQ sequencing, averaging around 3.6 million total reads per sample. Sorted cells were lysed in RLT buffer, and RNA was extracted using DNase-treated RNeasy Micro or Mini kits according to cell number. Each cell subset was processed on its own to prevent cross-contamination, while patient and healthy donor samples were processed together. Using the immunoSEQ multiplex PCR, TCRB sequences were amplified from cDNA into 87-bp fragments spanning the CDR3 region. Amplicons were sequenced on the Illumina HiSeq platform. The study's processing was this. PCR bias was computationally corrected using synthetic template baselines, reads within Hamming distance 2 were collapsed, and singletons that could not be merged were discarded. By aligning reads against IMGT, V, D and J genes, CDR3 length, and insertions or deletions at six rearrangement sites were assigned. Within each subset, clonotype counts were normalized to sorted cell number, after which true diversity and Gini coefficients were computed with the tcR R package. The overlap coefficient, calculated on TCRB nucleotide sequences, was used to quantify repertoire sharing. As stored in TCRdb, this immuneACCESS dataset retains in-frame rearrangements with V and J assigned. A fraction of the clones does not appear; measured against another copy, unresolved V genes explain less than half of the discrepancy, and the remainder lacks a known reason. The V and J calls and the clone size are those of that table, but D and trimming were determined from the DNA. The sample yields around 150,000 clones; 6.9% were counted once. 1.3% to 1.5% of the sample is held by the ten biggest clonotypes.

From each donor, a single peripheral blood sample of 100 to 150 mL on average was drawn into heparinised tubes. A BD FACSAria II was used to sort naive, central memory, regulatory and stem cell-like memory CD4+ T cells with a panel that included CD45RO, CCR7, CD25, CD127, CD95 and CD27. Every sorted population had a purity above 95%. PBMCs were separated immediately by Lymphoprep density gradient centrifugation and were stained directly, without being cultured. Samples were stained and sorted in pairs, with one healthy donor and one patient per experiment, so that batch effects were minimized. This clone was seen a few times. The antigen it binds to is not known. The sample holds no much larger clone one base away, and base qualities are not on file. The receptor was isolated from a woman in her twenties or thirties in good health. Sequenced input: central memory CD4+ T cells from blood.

CDR3 region: CASSDRRGREPPYEQYF. DNA sequence: TGTGCCAGCAGTGACCGAAGAGGCAGGGAACCGCCCTACGAGCAGTACTTC. This receptor chain uses TRBV25-1 and TRBJ2-7; the D region possibly corresponds to TRBD1 (5 bases align). Based on the germline V gene, the CDR1 and CDR2 sequences are MGHDK and SYGVNS. V and J lose 3 bases and 2 bases, and a span of 20 bases separates them. The CDR3 starts with the cysteine, ends with the phenylalanine, and has 17 residues. The retained sequence is limited to the CDR3, 51 bases, with the frame set at the first base.